Below, 19 T cell receptor beta chains from the same sample are listed, as sequenced in a study of CD8 T cells in ankylosing spondylitis. TCRdb ran MiXCR on the 5' RACE reads and lists one entry per CDR3 protein. The table has roughly 180,000 distinct CDR3 sequences, 9.5% to 10% seen once. Sample: blood, either unsorted or a sorted T cell fraction (not recorded which). These receptors came from a female donor with ankylosing spondylitis or in good health (not recorded which).

This clonotype has ten or more counts. The chain employs TRBV4-2 and TRBJ2-7, with 10 nucleotides matching TRBD2. CDR1 and CDR2 (germline): LGHNA, YNFKEQ. This CDR3 spans 17 amino acids. V lost 1 base to trimming and J lost 4 bases; unmatched junction nucleotides: 10. The CDR3 here is CASSQGLAGEERYEQYF. CDR3 bases: TGTGCCAGCAGCCAAGGGCTAGCGGGAGAGGAAAGGTACGAGCAGTACTTC.

This clonotype was seen many times. CDR3 amino acids: CASSQGLTGSYNEQFF. The CDR3 nucleotides read TGCGCCAGCAGCCAAGGGCTGACAGGGAGCTACAATGAGCAGTTCTTC. V and J are TRBV4-3 and TRBJ2-1, with 7 bases identical to TRBD1. The ends lost 1 base at V and 3 bases at J; junction bases unmatched: 6. The CDR3 has 16 residues. Germline CDR1 and CDR2: LGHNA and YSLEER.

At least ten counts were recorded for this clonotype. The chain recombines TRBV5-6 with TRBJ2-1, with D unresolved. Germline V gene data show CDR1 as SGHDT and CDR2 as YYEEEE. This CDR3 has 15 amino acids. The V gene lost 4 bases and the J gene lost 6 bases, with 17 bases spanning the gap. The CDR3 coding sequence is TGTGCCAGCAGCCCCCTCCTCGAGCTGCTCAATGAGCAGTTCTTC. Translated, it gives CASSPLLELLNEQFF.

This clonotype was observed at least ten times. The V gene is TRBV6-2 or TRBV6-3, the J gene TRBJ2-7; 9 bases map to TRBD2. Per the germline V gene, CDR1 is MNHEY and CDR2 is SVGEGT. After removal of 2 bases from V and 4 bases from J, the junction contained 6 bases not matched to a gene. This CDR3 spans 15 amino acids. CDR3 in amino acids: CASSYEGSGSYEQYF. CDR3 nucleotide sequence: TGTGCCAGCAGTTACGAAGGTAGCGGGAGTTACGAGCAGTACTTC.

This clonotype appeared a few times. J is TRBJ2-1 and V is TRBV2, with 9 bases matching TRBD2. The CDR3 is 15 residues long. Losses at the gene ends were 4 bases for V and 6 bases for J; bases not matched to a gene: 7. Per the germline V gene, CDR1 is SNHLY and CDR2 is FYNNEI. The CDR3 DNA sequence: TGTGCCAGCAGTGTCTCGCGGGAGGGCCCCAATGAGCAGTTCTTC. This translates into CASSVSREGPNEQFF. Full variable domain (remainder filled in from reference TRBV2 and TRBJ2-1): EPEVTQTPSHQVTQMGQEVILRCVPISNHLYFYWYRQILGQKVEFLVSFYNNEISEKSEIFDDQFSVERPDGSNFTLKIRSTKLEDSAMYFCASSVSREGPNEQFFGPGTRLTVL.

This clonotype has more than one count but fewer than ten. The chain couples TRBV25-1 to TRBJ1-1; D possibly corresponds to TRBD1 (6 bases). V shed 3 bases and J shed 1 base, with 15 bases lying between them. CDR3 length equals 16 residues. CDR1 is MGHDK, CDR2 SYGVNS, per germline. The CDR3 loop reads CASSDPVGGRNTEAFF. CDR3 DNA: TGTGCCAGCAGTGATCCTGTGGGGGGCAGGAACACTGAAGCTTTCTTT.

This clonotype was detected a few times. The chain uses TRBV9 and TRBJ2-7, with D perhaps TRBD2 (6 bases). Per germline, CDR1 SGDLS and CDR2 YYNGEE. Trimming cost V 3 bases and J 3 bases, with 19 bases left between them. The CDR3 length is 16 residues. CDR3 residues: CASSGDRSGSLYEQYF. The CDR3 coding sequence is TGTGCCAGCAGCGGGGACCGTAGCGGCTCGCTCTACGAGCAGTACTTC.

V and J are TRBV7-9 and TRBJ2-3, with a tentative D call TRBD2 (6 bases). Germline CDR1 reads SEHNR; CDR2 reads FQNEAQ (reference sequence). Trimming removed 5 bases from V and 4 bases from J, with 16 bases in between. The CDR3 totals 15 residues. Written as DNA, the CDR3 is TGTGCCAGCAGCGGCCGGGGGTTCGGCGCAGATACGCAGTATTTT. Translation gives CASSGRGFGADTQYF.

The gene calls are TRBV20-1 and TRBJ2-7; perhaps TRBD2 as D (6 bases). Germline CDR1 is DFQATT and CDR2 is SNEGSKA (reference sequence). V shed 3 bases and J shed 6 bases, with 9 bases lying between them. The CDR3 runs 11 residues. The CDR3 is CSARGTFEQYF. CDR3 in DNA: TGCAGTGCTAGGGGGACTTTCGAGCAGTACTTC.

This clonotype was picked up a small number of times. V usage is TRBV7-8 and J usage is TRBJ2-5; D unclear. The germline V gene encodes CDR1 SGHVS and CDR2 FQNEAQ. Trimming took 4 bases from V and 4 from J, leaving 10 bases between them. The CDR3 is made up of 13 amino acids. The CDR3 sequence is CASSSIWGETQYF. The CDR3 nucleotides read TGTGCCAGCAGCTCCATTTGGGGAGAGACCCAGTACTTC.

The chain recombines TRBV9 with TRBJ1-2; possible D gene TRBD1, 6 bases. V dropped 3 bases and J dropped 4 bases, with 7 bases sitting between them. In germline, CDR1 is SGDLS, CDR2 YYNGEE. The CDR3 is 12 residues long. CDR3 sequence reads: CASSEGGYGYTF. CDR3 coding DNA: TGTGCCAGCAGCGAGGGGGGCTATGGCTACACCTTC.

The chain joins TRBV3-1 to TRBJ1-6, with 7 bases matching TRBD1. Germline V CDR1 and CDR2: LGHDT, YNNKEL (reference sequence). V was clipped by 1 base and J by 7 bases; unmatched bases: 16. This CDR3 has 19 residues. In nucleotides, the CDR3 is TGTGCCAGCAGCCAAGGGTCCACTTTCAGCGGGACAGAGAATTCACCCCTCCACTTT. It yields the protein CASSQGSTFSGTENSPLHF.

This clonotype was seen many times. The chain carries TRBV12-3 or TRBV12-4 and TRBJ1-2, with D hard to call. The V gene lost 3 bases and the J gene lost 6 bases, with 11 bases spanning the gap. The CDR3 extends over 13 amino acids. The CDR3 loop is CASSFVGGNGYTF. CDR3 in DNA: TGTGCCAGCAGTTTTGTGGGAGGGAATGGCTACACCTTC.

This clonotype has ten or more counts. The chain is built from TRBV11-1 and TRBJ2-1; 12 nucleotides align to TRBD2. This CDR3 comprises 18 residues. V was clipped by 4 bases and J by 0 bases; unmatched bases: 7. The V gene's germline CDR1 is SGHAT and CDR2 FQDESV (reference sequence). The CDR3 region is CASSSGLAGSNSYNEQFF. The CDR3 DNA reads as TGTGCCAGCAGCTCAGGACTAGCGGGGTCGAACTCCTACAATGAGCAGTTCTTC.

The sample holds a few counts of this clonotype. V and J are TRBV6-2 or TRBV6-3 and TRBJ2-1; tentative D call: TRBD2 (6 bases). CDR1 MNHEY and CDR2 SVGEGT come from the germline V gene. Trimming removed 4 bases from V and 10 bases from J, with 26 bases in between. The CDR3 totals 17 residues. The CDR3 here is CASSSMVSGTSSDEQFF. The CDR3 nucleotides are TGTGCCAGCAGTTCCATGGTATCCGGGACTTCCTCGGACGAGCAGTTCTTC.

This clonotype turned up a few times. The chain couples TRBV4-3 to TRBJ2-1, with 13 nucleotides matching TRBD2. CDR1 and CDR2 (germline): LGHNA, YSLEER. The ends lost 3 bases at V and 6 bases at J; junction bases unmatched: 5. The CDR3 has 16 residues. CDR3 DNA: TGCGCCAGCAGCCACGAAACTAGCGGGAGGGGCAATGAGCAGTTCTTC. This sequence encodes CASSHETSGRGNEQFF.

This clonotype occurred many times. The V and J genes are TRBV7-9 and TRBJ2-1, with D perhaps TRBD2 (6 bases). The V end lost 4 bases, the J end lost 7 bases, and 11 bases lay between the germline ends. This CDR3 has 13 residues. Germline V gene sequence: CDR1 SEHNR, CDR2 FQNEAQ (reference sequence). The CDR3 spells CASSSPGGNEQFF. The CDR3 nucleotides are TGTGCCAGCAGCTCCCCCGGGGGAAATGAGCAGTTCTTC. The full variable domain, its missing parts supplied by reference TRBV7-9 and TRBJ2-1, is DTGVSQNPRHKITKRGQNVTFRCDPISEHNRLYWYRQTLGQGPEFLTYFQNEAQLEKSRLLSDRFSAERPKGSFSTLEIQRTEQGDSAMYLCASSSPGGNEQFFGPGTRLTVL.

This clonotype was recorded a few times. This chain connects TRBV20-1 to TRBJ2-2; 8 bases are a match to TRBD2. This CDR3 is built from 17 residues. Per germline, CDR1 DFQATT and CDR2 SNEGSKA (reference sequence). V gave up 0 bases and J gave up 4 bases; unmatched junction bases: 10. Here the CDR3 reads CSARDLSGSRGTGELFF. The CDR3 region has the DNA TGCAGTGCTAGAGATCTAAGCGGGAGTAGGGGCACCGGGGAGCTGTTTTTT.

Ten or more counts support this clonotype. The chain is built from TRBV29-1 and TRBJ1-1; D is ambiguous. CDR3 length equals 12 residues. Germline V lookup: CDR1 SQVTM, CDR2 ANQGSEA. Trimming shortened V by 6 bases and J by 6 bases, and 14 bases separated the two germline ends. The chain's CDR3 is CSVLRGLAEAFF. The CDR3 bases are TGCAGCGTGCTTAGAGGGCTCGCTGAAGCTTTCTTT.